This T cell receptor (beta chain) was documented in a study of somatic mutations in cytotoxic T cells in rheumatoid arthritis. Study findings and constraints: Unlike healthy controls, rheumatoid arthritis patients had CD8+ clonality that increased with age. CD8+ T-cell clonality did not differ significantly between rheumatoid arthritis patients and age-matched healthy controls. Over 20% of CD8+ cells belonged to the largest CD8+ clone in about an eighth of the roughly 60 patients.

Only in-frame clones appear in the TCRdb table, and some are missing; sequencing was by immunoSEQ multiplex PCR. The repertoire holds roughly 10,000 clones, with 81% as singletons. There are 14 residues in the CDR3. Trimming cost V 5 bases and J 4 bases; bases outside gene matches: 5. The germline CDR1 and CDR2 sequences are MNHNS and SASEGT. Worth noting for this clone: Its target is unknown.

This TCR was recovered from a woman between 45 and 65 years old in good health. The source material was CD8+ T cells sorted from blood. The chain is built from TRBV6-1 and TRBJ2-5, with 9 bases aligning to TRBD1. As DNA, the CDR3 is TGTGCCAGCAGTCAGGGACAGGGAAGAGAGACCCAGTACTTC. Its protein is CASSQGQGRETQYF.